This entry features one TCR beta chain sequence. Its cognate antigen is unknown. This entry belongs to a study of T cell responses to AZD1222 COVID-19 vaccine. The study, taken as a whole, reports: Spike-wide vaccine-associated CD4 TCRs dominated at 160-218 and 743-854. Within unmutated variant regions lay the reported targets of nearly half of spike-specific TCRs. The number of AZD1222 recipients seropositive at baseline was only six. Clonal diversity was possibly underestimated, and the donors were mostly white British, with more females.

The CDR3 is 13 amino acids. V was shortened by 1 base and J by 4 bases, with 5 bases between the two germline ends. TCRdb's table, derived via immunoSEQ multiplex PCR, lists solely in-frame clones and lacks some. This sample has roughly 190,000 clones, with 85% to 95% found just once. This receptor was taken from an adult in good health. This chain links TRBV12-3 or TRBV12-4 with TRBJ1-5; D not certain. The source material was peripheral blood, sampled on day 0 of AZD1222 vaccination. This CDR3 reads CASSLVQNQPQHF. The CDR3 nucleotides are TGTGCCAGCAGTTTAGTGCAAAATCAGCCCCAGCATTTT.